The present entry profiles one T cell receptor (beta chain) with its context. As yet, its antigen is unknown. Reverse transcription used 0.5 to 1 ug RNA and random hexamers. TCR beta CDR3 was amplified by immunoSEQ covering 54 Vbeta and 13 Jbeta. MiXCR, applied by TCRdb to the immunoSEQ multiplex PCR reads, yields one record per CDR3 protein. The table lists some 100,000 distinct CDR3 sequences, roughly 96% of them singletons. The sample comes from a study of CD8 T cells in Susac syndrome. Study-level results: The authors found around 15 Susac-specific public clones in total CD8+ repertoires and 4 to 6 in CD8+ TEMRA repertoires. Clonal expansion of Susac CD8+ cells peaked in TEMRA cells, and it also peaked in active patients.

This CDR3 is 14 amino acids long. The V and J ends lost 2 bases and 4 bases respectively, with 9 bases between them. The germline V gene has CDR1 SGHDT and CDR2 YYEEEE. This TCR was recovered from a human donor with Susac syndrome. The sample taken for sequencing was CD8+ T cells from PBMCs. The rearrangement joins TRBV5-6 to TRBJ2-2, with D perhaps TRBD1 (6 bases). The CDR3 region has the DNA TGTGCCAGCAGCTTCGGGACAATCACCGGGGAGCTGTTTTTT. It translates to CASSFGTITGELFF.